This TCR beta chain was observed in a study of T cell repertoires in cytomegalovirus infection. Study-wide context: Public TCR beta signature analysis indicated the presence of both CMV infection and matching HLA type.

V shed 3 bases and J shed 5 bases, with 15 bases lying between them. The CDR3 is made up of 14 amino acids. Germline V lookup: CDR1 DFQATT, CDR2 SNEGSKA (reference sequence). This clonotype appeared many times. Its antigen is not known. TCRdb independently ran MiXCR on the reads; one entry per CDR3 protein. This repertoire shows some 300,000 distinct CDR3 sequences, around 10% found once; its top ten account for approximately 2.3%. Study conclusions and caveats: Dominant in the ex vivo response were TCR beta clonotypes restricted by HLA-C and specific for CMV. Summed frequency of shared TCR beta families picked out CMV carriers who also had the relevant HLA.

This sequence originates from a human donor in good health (CMV status not recorded). Some clones in this sample may be carry-over from other donors' samples. Input material: PBMCs. The chain uses TRBV20-1 and TRBJ2-3; D possibly corresponds to TRBD1 (6 bases). The CDR3 DNA sequence: TGCAGTGCTAGGCGACAGGCTATGGGAGATACGCAGTATTTT. Translated: CSARRQAMGDTQYF.